One and the same sample provided the 7 T cell receptor beta chains below, sequenced in a study of blood T cell repertoires in COVID-19. The method was immunoSEQ multiplex PCR; TCRdb's version includes in-frame clones alone and lacks a portion of them. The table includes more than 350,000 clones, roughly 84% detected once. The material sequenced was PBMCs or T cells enriched from blood (not recorded which). The receptor set was obtained from a woman aged 18-35 years who had been exposed to COVID-19.

The rearrangement uses TRBV19 and TRBJ2-3; 14 nucleotides align to TRBD2. The CDR3 runs 17 residues. The junction had 10 bases not matched to a gene; V was cut back by 5 bases and J by 6 bases. The germline V gene encodes CDR1 LNHDA and CDR2 SQIVND (reference sequence). The CDR3 DNA is TGTGCCAGTAGTCTTTCGGGACTAGCGGGAGACAACGATACGCAGTATTTT. Amino acid sequence: CASSLSGLAGDNDTQYF.

The rearrangement links TRBV12-3 or TRBV12-4 to TRBJ2-7; 7 bases are shared with TRBD1. Trimming cost V 6 bases and J 4 bases; bases outside gene matches: 6. The CDR3 length is 13 residues. CDR3 region: CASSPGGYYEQYF. The CDR3 region has the DNA TGTGCCAGCAGCCCAGGGGGATATTACGAGCAGTACTTC.

The chain is built from TRBV28 and TRBJ2-7; TRBD1 agrees at 8 bases. Germline values: CDR1 MDHEN, CDR2 SYDVKM. Trimming at V came to 11 bases and at J to 0 bases, leaving 3 bases not matched to a gene. The CDR3 has 12 amino acids. CDR3 DNA sequence: TGTGCCTGCACAGGGGGCTCCTACGAGCAGTACTTC. It encodes CACTGGSYEQYF.

The CDR3 coding sequence is TGTTGGACAGGGGAAGTACTGGGGACTGAAGCTTTCTTT. The encoded protein is CWTGEVLGTEAFF. The chain uses TRBV28 and TRBJ1-1; the match to TRBD1 covers 9 bases. Germline CDR1 MDHEN, CDR2 SYDVKM. The CDR3 length is 13 residues.

The chain is built from TRBV28 and TRBJ1-3, with D possibly TRBD1 on 6 matching bases. The V gene lost 7 bases and the J gene lost 2 bases, with 12 bases spanning the gap. Germline V gene data show CDR1 as MDHEN and CDR2 as SYDVKM. The CDR3 runs 14 residues. The DNA for the CDR3 is TGTGCCAGCACCGTCGGGGACACTGGAAACACCATATATTTT. Residues: CASTVGDTGNTIYF.

The CDR3, as DNA: TGTGCCAGCAGGGAAGGGGGTTTTAACACTGAAGCTTTCTTT. Its translation is CASREGGFNTEAFF. The chain joins TRBV7-2 to TRBJ1-1; weak D call: TRBD1 (6 bases). Trimming removed 6 bases at V and 2 bases at J, with 13 bases between. CDR3 length: 14 residues. Germline assignment: CDR1 SGHTA and CDR2 FQGNSA.

The gene calls are TRBV5-1 and TRBJ2-3; 8 nucleotides match TRBD2. V shed 0 bases and J 2 bases; nucleotides not matched to a gene: 5. The germline V gene encodes CDR1 SGHRS and CDR2 YFSETQ. This CDR3 has 16 residues. The CDR3: CASSLEGLVPTDTQYF. The CDR3 nucleotides read TGCGCCAGCAGCTTGGAGGGACTAGTCCCCACAGATACGCAGTATTTT.